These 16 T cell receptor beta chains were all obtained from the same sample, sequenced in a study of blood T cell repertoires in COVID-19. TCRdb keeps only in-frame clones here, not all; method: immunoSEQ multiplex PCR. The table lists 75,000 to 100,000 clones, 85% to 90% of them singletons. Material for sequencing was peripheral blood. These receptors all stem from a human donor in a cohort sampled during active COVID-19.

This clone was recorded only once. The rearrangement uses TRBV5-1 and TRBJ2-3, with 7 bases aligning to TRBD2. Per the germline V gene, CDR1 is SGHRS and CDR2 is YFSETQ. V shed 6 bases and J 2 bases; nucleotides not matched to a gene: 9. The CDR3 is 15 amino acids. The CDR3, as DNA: TGCGCCAGCACCCGACTAGCCATCGACACAGATACGCAGTATTTT. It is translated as CASTRLAIDTDTQYF.

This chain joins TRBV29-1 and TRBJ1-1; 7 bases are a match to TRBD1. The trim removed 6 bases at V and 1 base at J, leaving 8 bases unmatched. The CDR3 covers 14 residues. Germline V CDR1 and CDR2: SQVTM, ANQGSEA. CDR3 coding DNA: TGCAGCGTGGGACGGGACAGTAAGAACACTGAAGCTTTCTTT. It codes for CSVGRDSKNTEAFF.

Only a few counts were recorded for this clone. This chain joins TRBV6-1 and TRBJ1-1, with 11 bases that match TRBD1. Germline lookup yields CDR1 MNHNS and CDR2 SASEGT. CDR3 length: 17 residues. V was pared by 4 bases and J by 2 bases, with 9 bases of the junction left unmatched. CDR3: CASSVWVGTGGNTEAFF. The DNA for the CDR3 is TGTGCCAGCAGTGTATGGGTGGGGACAGGGGGAAACACTGAAGCTTTCTTT.

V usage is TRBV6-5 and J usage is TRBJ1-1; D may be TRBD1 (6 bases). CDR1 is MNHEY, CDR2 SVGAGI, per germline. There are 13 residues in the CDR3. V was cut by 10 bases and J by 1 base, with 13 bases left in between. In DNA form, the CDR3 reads TGTGCCACGGAAAACAGGGCGAACACTGAAGCTTTCTTT. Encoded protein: CATENRANTEAFF.

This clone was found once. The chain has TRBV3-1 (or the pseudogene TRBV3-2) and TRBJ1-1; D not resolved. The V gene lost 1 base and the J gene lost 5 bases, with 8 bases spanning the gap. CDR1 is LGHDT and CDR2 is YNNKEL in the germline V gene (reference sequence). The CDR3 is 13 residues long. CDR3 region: CASSQAVATEAFF. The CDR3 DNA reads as TGTGCCAGCAGCCAAGCTGTGGCAACTGAAGCTTTCTTT.

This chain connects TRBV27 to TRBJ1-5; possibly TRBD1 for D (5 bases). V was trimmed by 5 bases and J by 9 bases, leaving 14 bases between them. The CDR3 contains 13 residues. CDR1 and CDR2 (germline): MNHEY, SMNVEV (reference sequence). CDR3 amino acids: CASSVQDTGPQHF. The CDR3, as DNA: TGTGCCAGCAGTGTACAGGACACGGGGCCCCAGCATTTT.

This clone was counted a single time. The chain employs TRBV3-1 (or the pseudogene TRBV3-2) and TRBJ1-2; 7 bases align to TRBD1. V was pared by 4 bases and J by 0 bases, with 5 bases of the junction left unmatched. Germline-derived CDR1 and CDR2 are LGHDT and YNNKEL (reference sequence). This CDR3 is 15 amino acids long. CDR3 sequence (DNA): TGTGCCAGCAGCCCGACAGGGAGTGCTAACTATGGCTACACCTTC. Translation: CASSPTGSANYGYTF.

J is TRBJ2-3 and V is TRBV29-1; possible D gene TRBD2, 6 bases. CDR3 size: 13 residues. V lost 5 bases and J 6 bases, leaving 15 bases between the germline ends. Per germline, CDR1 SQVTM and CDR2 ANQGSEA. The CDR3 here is CSVYTGLADTQYF. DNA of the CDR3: TGCAGCGTTTACACGGGACTCGCGGATACGCAGTATTTT.

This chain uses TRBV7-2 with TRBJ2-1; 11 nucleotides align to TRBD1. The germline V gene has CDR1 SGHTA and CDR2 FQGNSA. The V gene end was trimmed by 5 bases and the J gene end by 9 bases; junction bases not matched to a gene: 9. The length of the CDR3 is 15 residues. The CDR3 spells CASSARTGGFSEQFF. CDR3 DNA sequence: TGTGCCAGCAGCGCCAGGACAGGGGGCTTTTCTGAGCAGTTCTTC.

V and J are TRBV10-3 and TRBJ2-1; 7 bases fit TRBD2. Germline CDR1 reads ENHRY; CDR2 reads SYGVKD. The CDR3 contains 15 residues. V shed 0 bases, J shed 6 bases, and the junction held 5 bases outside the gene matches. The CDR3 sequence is CAISESSGAFNEQFF. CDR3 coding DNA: TGTGCCATCAGTGAGTCAAGCGGGGCCTTCAATGAGCAGTTCTTC.

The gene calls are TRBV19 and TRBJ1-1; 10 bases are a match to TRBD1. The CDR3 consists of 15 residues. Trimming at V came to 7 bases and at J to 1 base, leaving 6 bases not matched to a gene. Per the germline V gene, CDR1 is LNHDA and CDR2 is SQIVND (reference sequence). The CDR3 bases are TGTGCCAGTACCCGACAGGGGGCAAGGAACACTGAAGCTTTCTTT. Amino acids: CASTRQGARNTEAFF.

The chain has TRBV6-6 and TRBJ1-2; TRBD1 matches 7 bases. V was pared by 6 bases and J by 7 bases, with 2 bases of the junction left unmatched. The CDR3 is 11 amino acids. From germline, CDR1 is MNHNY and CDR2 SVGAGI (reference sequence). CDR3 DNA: TGTGCCAGCAGCTACAGGGGTGGCTACACCTTC. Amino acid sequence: CASSYRGGYTF.

The CDR3: CASSLGRGQGMTQYF. CDR3 nucleotides: TGTGCCAGCAGCTTGGGCAGGGGACAGGGGATGACCCAGTACTTC. This rearrangement joins TRBV11-2 to TRBJ2-5, with 10 bases aligning to TRBD1. V shed 3 bases and J 7 bases; nucleotides not matched to a gene: 8. The germline V gene has CDR1 SGHAT and CDR2 FQNNGV. The CDR3 is 15 amino acids.

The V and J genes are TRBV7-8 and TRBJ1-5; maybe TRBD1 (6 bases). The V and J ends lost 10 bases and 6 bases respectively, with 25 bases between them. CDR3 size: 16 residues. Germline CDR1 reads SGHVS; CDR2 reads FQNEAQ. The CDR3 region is CATQMGHRDASQPQHF. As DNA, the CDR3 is TGTGCCACCCAAATGGGACACAGGGACGCAAGTCAGCCCCAGCATTTT.

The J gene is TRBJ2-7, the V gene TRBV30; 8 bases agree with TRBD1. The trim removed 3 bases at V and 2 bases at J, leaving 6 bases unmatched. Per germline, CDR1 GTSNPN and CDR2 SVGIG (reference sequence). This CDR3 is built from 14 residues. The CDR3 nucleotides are TGTGCCTGGAGCAGGGGGCGCGGGACCTACGAGCAGTACTTC. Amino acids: CAWSRGRGTYEQYF.

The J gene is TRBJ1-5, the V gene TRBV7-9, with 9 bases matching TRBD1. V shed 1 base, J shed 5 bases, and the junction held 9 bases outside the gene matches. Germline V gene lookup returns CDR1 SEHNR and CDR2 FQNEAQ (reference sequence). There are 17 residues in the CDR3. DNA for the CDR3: TGTGCCAGCAGCTTAGGAGAGGACAGGGGCGTTTATCAGCCCCAGCATTTT. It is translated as CASSLGEDRGVYQPQHF.